The following is a TCR beta chain sequence with its context. Its specific antigen is unknown. No base quality values were provided; no much bigger clone lies one nucleotide off. This entry comes from a study of control samples from healthy donors and cancer patients (dated by TCRdb to the early 2020s). The trim is 3 bases for V and 8 bases for J, with a gap of 10 bases between the germline ends. Counted from cysteine to phenylalanine, this CDR3 has 12 amino acids. Only CDR3 DNA is held: 36 bases, read in frame from base 1. The germline V gene (reference sequence) provides CDR1 SEHNR and CDR2 FQNEAQ. The library was obtained by the immunoSEQ multiplex PCR assay. TCRdb took this table from immuneACCESS and kept in-frame rearrangements with V and J called. Such tables lack part of the clones; where checked against another copy, unresolved V genes explain under half of the gap, and the rest is unexplained. The sample table lists 70,000 or so clones, under 90% of them with a count of one. Clones ranked in the top ten supply about 19% of the sample.

The sample was PBMCs. The source is a man aged 60 to 75 with lung cancer. Recombination connected TRBV7-9 to TRBJ1-2, with no confidently assigned D gene. The CDR3: CASSLSPMGYTF. The DNA sequence is given as TGTGCCAGCAGCTTGAGCCCTATGGGCTACACCTTC.